This TCR beta chain was recorded in a study of cytomegalovirus exposure and HLA in healthy donors. PCR primers comprised 60 Vbeta and 13 Jbeta primers. Assay used: immunoSEQ multiplex PCR; TCRdb lists only in-frame clones, some missing. The table includes about 86,000 clones, over 70% detected once. V was shortened by 7 bases and J by 0 bases, with 13 bases between the two germline ends. The CDR3 length is 14 residues. The V gene's germline CDR1 is LGHNT and CDR2 FRNRAP. The sequence came from a man aged 55-75 years in good health and CMV-seronegative. The sequencing input was PBMCs. This chain links TRBV12-5 with TRBJ2-7; D might be TRBD1 (5 bases). In nucleotides, the CDR3 is TGTGCTAGTGCCCCGAGCAGGGACTCCTACGAGCAGTACTTC. Protein product: CASAPSRDSYEQYF.